The next 26 T cell receptor beta chains were all read from a single sample in a study of T-cell memory formation after mild COVID-19 (dated by TCRdb to about 2021). The method was 5' RACE. Data came from an Illumina NovaSeq 6000. Clones were called with MiXCR by TCRdb after fastp trimmed the public reads at Q25, and only in-frame beta chains were retained. Every distinct CDR3 protein forms one entry, paired with its most common genes and DNA. The sample table contains roughly 180,000 distinct CDR3 sequences; only one count was recorded for around a sixth of them. The ten top clones hold roughly 3.9% of the sample. Sequencing used PBMCs or a T cell subset sorted from them (not recorded which). The receptor source for this set is a young man who had mild COVID-19 (a few samples of this study predate the infection). The sample titles of this study are shuffled in the database, so cell type and time point are left out; the donor was told from shared clones.

The V gene is TRBV5-6, the J gene TRBJ2-5; D remains ambiguous. CDR1 and CDR2 (germline): SGHDT, YYEEEE. The CDR3 spans 15 residues. With 4 bases removed from V and 0 bases from J, the gap between germline ends came to 13 bases. CDR3 coding DNA: TGTGCCAGCAGCCCGCCTTGGCCGTACCAAGAGACCCAGTACTTC. Translation gives CASSPPWPYQETQYF.

V gene TRBV7-2 combines with J gene TRBJ2-5; 11 positions match TRBD2. CDR3 length: 16 residues. Trimming took 5 bases from V and 5 from J; bases not matched to a gene: 10. Per the germline V gene, CDR1 is SGHTA and CDR2 is FQGNSA. For the CDR3, the DNA is TGTGCCAGCAGCCCACCGCGTACTAGCGGGAGTGAGACCCAGTACTTC. Its protein product is CASSPPRTSGSETQYF.

The V and J genes are TRBV5-1 and TRBJ2-3, with TRBD2 as a possible D gene (5 bases). CDR1 is SGHRS and CDR2 is YFSETQ in the germline V gene. Trimming pared 5 bases from V and 1 base from J, leaving 11 bases between. This CDR3 has 14 residues. In nucleotides, the CDR3 is TGCGCCAGCAGTTATGTGGGAGGCACAGATACGCAGTATTTT. Its translation is CASSYVGGTDTQYF.

This clonotype was recorded many times. This chain links TRBV20-1 with TRBJ2-7; D unresolved. The CDR3 is 14 residues long. Per the germline V gene, CDR1 is DFQATT and CDR2 is SNEGSKA (reference sequence). The V end was cut by 2 bases, the J end by 2 bases, with 13 bases between. Here the CDR3 reads CSARNAQAAYEQYV. The CDR3, as DNA: TGCAGTGCTAGAAATGCTCAGGCCGCCTACGAGCAGTACGTC.

The table lists this clonotype with a few counts. The genes are TRBV7-3 and TRBJ2-6; 9 bases agree with TRBD1. V gave up 5 bases and J gave up 4 bases; unmatched junction bases: 12. The CDR3 spans 18 residues. Germline V gives CDR1 SGHTA, CDR2 FQGTGA. The CDR3 sequence: CASSAPGTGFSGANVLTF. For the CDR3, the DNA is TGTGCCAGCAGCGCCCCCGGGACAGGGTTTTCCGGGGCCAACGTCCTGACTTTC.

The CDR3 region has the DNA TGCGCCAGCAGCTTGGGACTACAGGGGGTTGAGCAGTTCTTC. Translated: CASSLGLQGVEQFF. The chain couples TRBV5-1 to TRBJ2-1, with TRBD1 matching over 8 bases. Trimming took 0 bases from V and 9 from J; bases not matched to a gene: 5. Germline-derived CDR1 and CDR2 are SGHRS and YFSETQ. The CDR3 loop spans 14 amino acids.

This sequence joins TRBV7-2 and TRBJ2-3; 8 nucleotides line up with TRBD1. This CDR3 is 15 amino acids long. Losses at the gene ends were 2 bases for V and 2 bases for J; bases not matched to a gene: 3. CDR1 and CDR2 from the germline V gene are SGHTA and FQGNSA. This CDR3 is CASSLQGAATDTQYF. CDR3 coding DNA: TGTGCCAGCAGCTTACAGGGGGCGGCCACAGATACGCAGTATTTT.

There are many counts of this clonotype. The gene calls are TRBV5-1 and TRBJ1-1; 7 bases map to TRBD1. From germline, CDR1 is SGHRS and CDR2 YFSETQ. J gave up 4 bases and V 4 bases, and 10 bases lay outside the gene matches. The CDR3 consists of 15 residues. CDR3 region: CASSVTGTVGTEAFF. The CDR3 region has the DNA TGCGCCAGCAGCGTTACCGGGACAGTGGGCACTGAAGCTTTCTTT.

Only a few counts were recorded for this clonotype. The rearrangement uses TRBV5-4 and TRBJ2-5; D may match TRBD1 or TRBD2 (6 bases each). V was cut by 4 bases and J by 3 bases, with 10 bases left in between. Germline V gene lookup returns CDR1 SGHNT and CDR2 YYREEE (reference sequence). The CDR3 length is 13 residues. This CDR3 reads CASSPGAKETQYF. CDR3 bases: TGTGCCAGCAGCCCGGGGGCCAAAGAGACCCAGTACTTC.

A few counts support this clonotype. The V call is TRBV2, the J call TRBJ2-1, with a possible D match to TRBD2 (6 bases). V gave up 1 base and J gave up 10 bases, with 8 bases separating them. Germline values: CDR1 SNHLY, CDR2 FYNNEI. CDR3 length: 12 residues. The CDR3 DNA reads as TGTGCCAGCAGTGAAGGGCGGGGAGAGCAGTTCTTC. Translated, it gives CASSEGRGEQFF.

This chain links TRBV27 with TRBJ2-1, with D tentatively TRBD2 (6 bases). Trimming took off 4 bases at V and 0 bases at J, with 13 bases between the two ends. Germline CDR1 reads MNHEY; CDR2 reads SMNVEV (reference sequence). The CDR3 spans 16 residues. The CDR3 is CASSSLTRGSYNEQFF. The CDR3 bases are TGTGCCAGCAGTTCTCTGACTAGGGGCTCCTACAATGAGCAGTTCTTC.

The chain links TRBV12-3 or TRBV12-4 to TRBJ2-7; a possible D gene is TRBD1 (6 bases). Trimming pared 3 bases from V and 4 bases from J, leaving 10 bases between. The CDR3 runs 13 residues. This chain's CDR3 is CASSFGQPYEQYF. The CDR3 nucleotides are TGTGCCAGCAGTTTCGGACAGCCATACGAGCAGTACTTC.

The chain is built from TRBV20-1 and TRBJ1-5; D may be TRBD1 (5 bases). Germline CDR1 and CDR2: DFQATT and SNEGSKA (reference sequence). The V and J ends lost 0 bases and 4 bases respectively, with 16 bases between them. The CDR3 has 16 amino acids. CDR3 in DNA: TGCAGTGCTAGAGATAGGGTAGGGGCGCGGAATCAGCCCCAGCATTTT. This sequence encodes CSARDRVGARNQPQHF.

The gene calls are TRBV6-1 and TRBJ1-1; D is uncertain. Trimming shortened V by 5 bases and J by 1 base, and 8 bases separated the two germline ends. Germline CDR1 MNHNS, CDR2 SASEGT. The CDR3 covers 13 residues. The DNA of the CDR3 is TGTGCCAGCAGTCAAACAAGGAACACTGAAGCTTTCTTT. Its translation is CASSQTRNTEAFF.

Here the CDR3 reads CASSLRAAFNTDTQYF. CDR3 coding DNA: TGTGCCAGCTCCCTTAGGGCGGCTTTTAACACAGATACGCAGTATTTT. V and J are TRBV12-3 or TRBV12-4 and TRBJ2-3; D ambiguous. Trimming pared 8 bases from V and 2 bases from J, leaving 20 bases between. This CDR3 spans 16 amino acids.

The V call is TRBV29-1, the J call TRBJ2-1, with 8 bases identical to TRBD2. The V and J ends lost 3 bases and 14 bases, in that order; junction bases with no gene match: 12. Germline lookup yields CDR1 SQVTM and CDR2 ANQGSEA. CDR3 length: 13 residues. This chain's CDR3 is CSVDPAGEYRKFF. The CDR3 DNA is TGCAGCGTTGATCCAGCGGGGGAGTATAGGAAGTTCTTC.

This clonotype was observed a few times. CDR3 protein: CASSQMHNEQFF. Written as DNA, the CDR3 is TGTGCCAGCAGCCAAATGCACAATGAGCAGTTCTTC. This chain joins TRBV14 and TRBJ2-1; the D is unclear. The CDR3 has 12 residues. V gave up 2 bases and J gave up 5 bases, with 4 bases separating them. Germline V gene data show CDR1 as SGHDN and CDR2 as FVKESK.

This clonotype was seen only a few times. This sequence joins TRBV7-2 and TRBJ2-5; TRBD1 aligns across 10 bases. The CDR3 sequence is 14 residues long. With V trimmed by 6 bases and J by 7 bases, 8 bases remained unmatched. Germline assignment: CDR1 SGHTA and CDR2 FQGNSA. The CDR3 DNA reads TGTGCCAGCAGACCAGACAGGGGGCCGGGGACCCAGTACTTC. Its translation is CASRPDRGPGTQYF.

V usage is TRBV4-2 and J usage is TRBJ2-5, with TRBD1 matching over 7 bases. This CDR3 has 16 residues. V lost 2 bases to trimming and J lost 4 bases; unmatched junction nucleotides: 10. CDR1 and CDR2 (germline): LGHNA, YNFKEQ. CDR3 residues: CASSQRPDREGETQYF. The CDR3, as DNA: TGTGCCAGCAGCCAACGACCCGACAGGGAAGGAGAGACCCAGTACTTC.

This clonotype was seen a few times. CDR3 nucleotides: TGCGCCAGCAGCCAAGTACCTTACAGGGGGCTCCATCAGCCCCAGCATTTT. It encodes CASSQVPYRGLHQPQHF. The rearrangement uses TRBV4-1 and TRBJ1-5; 9 bases are shared with TRBD1. The ends lost 1 base at V and 5 bases at J; junction bases unmatched: 9. The CDR3 loop spans 17 amino acids. Germline lookup yields CDR1 MGHRA and CDR2 YSYEKL.

This clonotype appeared a few times. The J gene is TRBJ1-6, the V gene TRBV6-2 or TRBV6-3; the D is unclear. The CDR3 has 15 amino acids. V was pared by 5 bases and J by 10 bases, with 18 bases between. The germline CDR1 and CDR2 sequences are MNHEY and SVGEGT. Written as DNA, the CDR3 is TGTGCCAGCAGTCTAGCCTGGATTGCGGAATCACCCCTCCACTTT. Its translation: CASSLAWIAESPLHF.

The chain combines TRBV10-2 with TRBJ2-1; maybe TRBD1 (6 bases). CDR1 WSHSY and CDR2 SAAADI come from the germline V gene. Deletions cut 3 bases from V and 8 bases from J, with 11 bases between. The CDR3 spans 13 residues. CDR3 loop: CASSDQGRDEQFF. CDR3 DNA sequence: TGCGCCAGCAGTGATCAGGGGCGGGATGAGCAGTTCTTC.

This sequence joins TRBV12-3 or TRBV12-4 and TRBJ1-5; possibly TRBD1 for D (6 bases). The CDR3 has 16 residues. V lost 7 bases and J lost 7, with 23 bases in between. DNA for the CDR3: TGTGCCAGCAAAAGGGGGGCTTCAGGGCAGCACCAGCCCCAGCATTTT. Amino acids: CASKRGASGQHQPQHF.

This clonotype was seen only a few times. This sequence joins TRBV24-1 and TRBJ2-1, with a weak D call TRBD2 (5 bases). Germline loops: CDR1 KGHDR, CDR2 SFDVKD. V was shortened by 5 bases and J by 0 bases, with 10 bases between the two germline ends. The CDR3 has 15 residues. As DNA, the CDR3 is TGTGCCACCAGTGTCGGTGGGAGCTCCTACAATGAGCAGTTCTTC. As protein: CATSVGGSSYNEQFF.

This clonotype was counted a few times. The V call is TRBV7-9, the J call TRBJ2-7, with D maybe TRBD1 (6 bases). The CDR3 sequence is 16 residues long. Trimming left V 1 base short and J 7 bases short, with 20 bases between. Germline values: CDR1 SEHNR, CDR2 FQNEAQ (reference sequence). Here the CDR3 reads CASSLVLGHILREQYV. The CDR3 DNA reads as TGTGCCAGCAGCTTAGTTTTGGGACACATTTTAAGAGAGCAGTACGTC.

The chain is built from TRBV4-1 and TRBJ2-7, with 9 bases aligning to TRBD2. Germline CDR1 reads MGHRA; CDR2 reads YSYEKL. Trimming cost V 2 bases and J 2 bases; bases outside gene matches: 4. CDR3 length equals 15 residues. CDR3 sequence (DNA): TGCGCCAGCAGCCAACCGACTAGCGGTGCCTACGAGCAGTACTTC. Protein: CASSQPTSGAYEQYF.